These 28 T cell receptor beta chains were sequenced from one sample in a study of T-cell reconstitution after alpha-beta-depleted transplantation in children. Unique molecular identifiers were incorporated during preparation of the TCRbeta library. TCRdb reprocessed the PCR reads with MiXCR, giving one entry per CDR3 protein. Of about 440,000 distinct CDR3 sequences listed, over 40% are singletons. Sequences were derived from PBMCs, sampled before TCRalphabeta/CD19-depleted stem cell transplant. These TCRs come from a girl under 10 years old with aplastic anemia, due to receive a stem cell transplant.

This clonotype was observed at least ten times. The genes are TRBV5-1 and TRBJ1-2, with TRBD1 as a possible D gene (6 bases). The CDR3 has 15 residues. Germline CDR1 reads SGHRS; CDR2 reads YFSETQ. Trimming shortened V by 4 bases and J by 2 bases, and 15 bases separated the two germline ends. The CDR3 region is CASSRGTSTNYGYTF. Here the CDR3 DNA reads TGCGCCAGCAGCAGAGGGACATCAACGAACTATGGCTACACCTTC.

The V gene is TRBV5-1, the J gene TRBJ1-2; D is unclear. The germline V gene has CDR1 SGHRS and CDR2 YFSETQ. The CDR3 extends over 16 amino acids. Between the trimmed V and J ends, which lost 2 bases and 6 bases, there was a span of 20 bases. CDR3 sequence (DNA): TGCGCCAGCAGCTTAACCCTACCGGGTCCCGCTGATGGCTACACCTTC. Translation gives CASSLTLPGPADGYTF. Variable domain in full (rest from reference TRBV5-1 and TRBJ1-2): KAGVTQTPRYLIKTRGQQVTLSCSPISGHRSVSWYQQTPGQGLQFLFEYFSETQRNKGNFPGRFSGRQFSNSRSEMNVSTLELGDSALYLCASSLTLPGPADGYTFGSGTRLTVV.

V is TRBV29-1 and J is TRBJ2-5, with TRBD1 identical over 8 bases. The CDR3 covers 13 residues. Per germline, CDR1 SQVTM and CDR2 ANQGSEA. V shed 6 bases, J shed 2 bases, and the junction held 5 bases outside the gene matches. CDR3: CSVEDRVQETQYF. The CDR3 DNA reads as TGCAGCGTCGAGGACAGGGTTCAAGAGACCCAGTACTTC.

Worth noting for this clonotype: This sequence may be a read error, since a much larger clone differs from it by one base. A read error is likely, as this CDR3 ends without the conserved phenylalanine or tryptophan. This CDR3 reads CASSEALRAKPYEQYL. As DNA, the CDR3 is TGTGCCAGCAGTGAAGCGCTGAGGGCAAAGCCCTACGAGCAGTACTTA. The chain employs TRBV6-1 and TRBJ2-7, with D possibly TRBD2 on 5 matching bases. Deletions cut 0 bases from V and 2 bases from J, with 14 bases between. The CDR3 contains 16 residues. Germline values: CDR1 MNHNS, CDR2 SASEGT.

The V and J genes are TRBV6-1 and TRBJ2-1; 7 nucleotides agree with TRBD2. Germline trimming cut 4 bases from V and 6 bases from J; bases unmatched to any gene: 12. The CDR3 runs 16 residues. The germline V gene has CDR1 MNHNS and CDR2 SASEGT. The CDR3 sequence is CASSGSLASSINEQFF. In DNA, the CDR3 is TGTGCCAGCAGTGGGTCACTAGCGTCGAGTATCAATGAGCAGTTCTTC.

This clonotype was found many times. The chain is built from TRBV5-1 and TRBJ2-1, with 14 nucleotides matching TRBD2. Unmatched junction bases numbered 6, after V lost 2 bases and J lost 8 bases. The CDR3 length is 16 residues. CDR1 is SGHRS and CDR2 is YFSETQ in the germline V gene. In nucleotides, the CDR3 is TGCGCCAGCAGCTTCGGTGGACTAGCGGGAGGAGATGAGCAGTTCTTC. It is translated as CASSFGGLAGGDEQFF.

The chain carries TRBV20-1 and TRBJ1-2; D call uncertain. The CDR3 spans 14 residues. Trimming removed 0 bases at V and 6 bases at J, with 14 bases between. Germline V gene lookup returns CDR1 DFQATT and CDR2 SNEGSKA (reference sequence). DNA of the CDR3: TGCAGTGCTAGAGATCGGCGGGGTGACCATGGCTACACCTTC. Translated, it gives CSARDRRGDHGYTF.

The sample holds many counts of this clonotype. The rearrangement links TRBV4-3 to TRBJ1-2, with 8 bases fitting TRBD1. J lost 5 bases, V lost 1 base, and 0 bases had no gene match. This CDR3 is built from 13 residues. From germline, CDR1 is LGHNA and CDR2 YSLEER. The CDR3 coding sequence is TGCGCCAGCAGCCAAGGGACAGGGTATGGCTACACCTTC. Translation gives CASSQGTGYGYTF.

This chain connects TRBV20-1 to TRBJ2-7; TRBD1 matches 7 bases. The CDR3 extends over 13 amino acids. The germline CDR1 and CDR2 sequences are DFQATT and SNEGSKA (reference sequence). Germline trimming cut 4 bases from V and 0 bases from J; bases unmatched to any gene: 3. CDR3 protein: CSAMTGSSYEQYF. CDR3 bases: TGCAGTGCTATGACAGGGAGCTCCTACGAGCAGTACTTC.

In its sample, this clonotype was seen a few times. J is TRBJ2-2 and V is TRBV29-1; TRBD1 matches 9 bases. After removal of 7 bases from V and 6 bases from J, the junction contained 6 bases not matched to a gene. CDR3 length equals 13 residues. In germline, CDR1 is SQVTM, CDR2 ANQGSEA. The CDR3 DNA follows: TGCAGCGAGCCAACAGGGGGCCCCGGGGAGCTGTTTTTT. This gives the protein CSEPTGGPGELFF.

This clonotype was recorded at least ten times. The V gene is TRBV30, the J gene TRBJ2-1; 7 positions match TRBD2. The CDR3 has 14 residues. Per germline, CDR1 GTSNPN and CDR2 SVGIG (reference sequence). With V trimmed by 2 bases and J by 7 bases, 8 bases remained unmatched. In DNA, the CDR3 is TGTGCCTGGAGTTTTGAGACAGCGGGGAATGAGCAGTTCTTC. Protein: CAWSFETAGNEQFF.

This clonotype was found many times. The genes are TRBV19 and TRBJ2-1; the D is unclear. V lost 3 bases and J lost 7, with 16 bases in between. Germline V gene lookup returns CDR1 LNHDA and CDR2 SQIVND (reference sequence). The CDR3 spans 15 residues. The DNA for the CDR3 is TGTGCCAGTAGTATGATACGGAACTTGGGGAATGAGCAGTTCTTC. Protein sequence: CASSMIRNLGNEQFF.

V gene TRBV5-1 combines with J gene TRBJ2-1; 13 bases are shared with TRBD2. In germline, CDR1 is SGHRS, CDR2 YFSETQ. CDR3 length equals 15 residues. V shed 4 bases and J 13 bases; nucleotides not matched to a gene: 11. The CDR3 protein is CASSQGLAGADSQFF. The CDR3 region has the DNA TGCGCCAGCAGCCAAGGACTAGCGGGGGCCGATAGCCAGTTCTTC.

For this clonotype: This may come from a read error, since a much larger clone is one base off. V usage is TRBV28 and J usage is TRBJ1-3, with D unclear. The CDR3 is 17 residues long. Germline V gene data show CDR1 as MDHEN and CDR2 as SYDVKM. This CDR3 reads CARRFHYQATSGNTIYF. The DNA for the CDR3 is TGTGCCCGCAGGTTCCACTACCAGGCTACCTCTGGAAACACCATATATTTT.

This clonotype occurred a few times. The rearrangement links TRBV7-2 to TRBJ1-2; unclear D gene. The CDR3 extends over 13 amino acids. V lost 5 bases to trimming and J lost 7 bases, with 14 bases between them. Germline CDR1 SGHTA, CDR2 FQGNSA. CDR3 in amino acids: CASSPPGRIGYTF. In DNA form, the CDR3 reads TGTGCCAGCAGCCCCCCGGGCCGCATTGGCTACACCTTC.

The chain uses TRBV5-1 and TRBJ2-5; D is possibly TRBD2 (6 bases). The CDR3 has 15 amino acids. In germline, CDR1 is SGHRS, CDR2 YFSETQ. The ends were cut back, 0 bases at V and 1 base at J, with 10 bases in the middle. CDR3 loop: CASSLGAGFQETQYF. In nucleotides, the CDR3 is TGCGCCAGCAGCTTGGGGGCGGGATTCCAAGAGACCCAGTACTTC.

This chain joins TRBV20-1 and TRBJ2-7, with 8 nucleotides matching TRBD1. CDR3 size: 14 residues. Germline CDR1 DFQATT, CDR2 SNEGSKA (reference sequence). V gave up 4 bases and J gave up 3 bases; unmatched junction bases: 8. CDR3 coding DNA: TGCAGTGCTATCCTGACAGGGGTAGGCTACGAGCAGTACTTC. It codes for CSAILTGVGYEQYF.

This clonotype was found once. This chain connects TRBV7-2 to TRBJ1-2, with 7 bases fitting TRBD1. The CDR3 has 14 residues. Germline V gene sequence: CDR1 SGHTA, CDR2 FQGNSA. The V segment lost 4 bases and the J segment 0 bases; nucleotides outside the gene matches: 2. CDR3 nucleotides: TGTGCCAGCAGCTCACAGGGGCCTAACTATGGCTACACCTTC. It is translated as CASSSQGPNYGYTF.

In this sample, this clonotype turned up many times. The chain couples TRBV29-1 to TRBJ2-1; TRBD2 matches at 7 bases. After removal of 0 bases from V and 0 bases from J, the junction contained 5 bases not matched to a gene. The CDR3 runs to 16 residues. Germline-derived CDR1 and CDR2 are SQVTM and ANQGSEA. CDR3 protein: CSVEEGLADSYNEQFF. DNA for the CDR3: TGCAGCGTTGAAGAGGGTCTAGCGGACTCCTACAATGAGCAGTTCTTC.

Only a few counts were recorded for this clonotype. The chain employs TRBV6-5 and TRBJ2-5; 10 nucleotides align to TRBD2. V was pared by 4 bases and J by 7 bases, with 9 bases of the junction left unmatched. This CDR3 region has 15 residues. The V gene's germline CDR1 is MNHEY and CDR2 SVGAGI. The CDR3 sequence is CASSSASSGRLTQYF. CDR3 bases: TGTGCCAGCAGTTCAGCGTCTAGCGGGAGATTGACCCAGTACTTC.

The DNA for the CDR3 is TGTGCCAGCAGTATATTCTCAGGGGGCAATGAGCAGTTCTTC. Protein product: CASSIFSGGNEQFF. This sequence joins TRBV12-3 or TRBV12-4 and TRBJ2-1; TRBD1 matches at 7 bases. The CDR3 spans 14 residues. Unmatched junction bases numbered 7, after V lost 5 bases and J lost 6 bases.

This rearrangement joins TRBV27 to TRBJ1-2, with D perhaps TRBD1 (6 bases). The CDR3 totals 15 residues. V was shortened by 2 bases and J by 6 bases, with 16 bases between the two germline ends. Germline CDR1 reads MNHEY; CDR2 reads SMNVEV (reference sequence). The CDR3 protein is CASSLNFGQLNGYTF. For the CDR3, the DNA is TGTGCCAGCAGTTTAAATTTCGGACAGTTAAATGGCTACACCTTC.

CDR3 DNA: TGTGCCAGCAGCTCCGGGTCGGGGGCCGCTGAAGCTTTCTTT. The encoded protein is CASSSGSGAAEAFF. The chain links TRBV7-3 to TRBJ1-1, with a tentative D call TRBD1 (6 bases). The germline V gene has CDR1 SGHTA and CDR2 FQGTGA. Trimming cost V 4 bases and J 6 bases, with 15 bases left between them. The CDR3 runs to 14 residues.

The chain joins TRBV6-5 to TRBJ1-4; TRBD1 is a possible D gene (6 bases). Germline V gene sequence: CDR1 MNHEY, CDR2 SVGAGI. Trimming left V 4 bases short and J 8 bases short, with 17 bases between. This CDR3 has 15 amino acids. The CDR3, as DNA: TGTGCCAGCAGTTCGTATTCGACAGGTGCGGAAAAACTGTTTTTT. It yields the protein CASSSYSTGAEKLFF.

This clonotype was detected only once. The rearrangement uses TRBV12-3 or TRBV12-4 and TRBJ2-1; D perhaps matches TRBD2 (6 bases). Trimming took off 6 bases at V and 6 bases at J, with 21 bases between the two ends. The CDR3 length is 16 residues. CDR3 protein: CASSLPTFSGVNEQFF. Here the CDR3 DNA reads TGTGCCAGCAGCCTCCCTACTTTTAGCGGAGTCAATGAGCAGTTCTTC.

The chain carries TRBV7-6 and TRBJ2-3; 9 bases align to TRBD2. Germline trimming cut 2 bases from V and 3 bases from J; bases unmatched to any gene: 3. The CDR3 consists of 15 residues. Germline values: CDR1 SGHVS, CDR2 FNYEAQ. As DNA, the CDR3 is TGTGCCAGCAGCTTAACGCGGGGGGGGACAGATACGCAGTATTTT. Its protein is CASSLTRGGTDTQYF.

There are many counts of this clonotype. This chain uses TRBV12-3 or TRBV12-4 with TRBJ1-2; the D gene is possibly TRBD1 (6 bases). The CDR3 spans 14 residues. V lost 3 bases, J lost 6 bases, and 14 bases lay in between. CDR3 nucleotide sequence: TGTGCCAGCAGTTTCCTCCCAGGGGAGGATGGCTACACCTTC. It is translated as CASSFLPGEDGYTF.

At least ten counts were recorded for this clonotype. The chain couples TRBV6-5 to TRBJ2-5; 11 bases fit TRBD2. CDR1 MNHEY and CDR2 SVGAGI come from the germline V gene. Germline trimming cut 4 bases from V and 7 bases from J; bases unmatched to any gene: 8. CDR3 length equals 15 residues. The CDR3 region has the DNA TGTGCCAGCAGTTCACTAGCGGGAGTCTCGGGGACCCAGTACTTC. As protein: CASSSLAGVSGTQYF.